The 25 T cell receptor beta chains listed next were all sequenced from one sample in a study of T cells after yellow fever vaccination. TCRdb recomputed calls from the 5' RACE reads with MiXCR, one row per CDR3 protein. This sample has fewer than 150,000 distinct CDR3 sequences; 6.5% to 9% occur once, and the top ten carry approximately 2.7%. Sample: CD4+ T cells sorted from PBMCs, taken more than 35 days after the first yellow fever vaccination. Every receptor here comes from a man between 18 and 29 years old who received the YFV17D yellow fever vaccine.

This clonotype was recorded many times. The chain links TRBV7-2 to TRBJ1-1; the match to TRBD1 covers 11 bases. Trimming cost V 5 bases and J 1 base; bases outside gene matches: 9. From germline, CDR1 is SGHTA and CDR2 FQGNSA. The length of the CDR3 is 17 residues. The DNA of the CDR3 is TGTGCCAGCAGCCCGGACAGGGGGCAAATGGAGAACACTGAAGCTTTCTTT. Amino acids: CASSPDRGQMENTEAFF.

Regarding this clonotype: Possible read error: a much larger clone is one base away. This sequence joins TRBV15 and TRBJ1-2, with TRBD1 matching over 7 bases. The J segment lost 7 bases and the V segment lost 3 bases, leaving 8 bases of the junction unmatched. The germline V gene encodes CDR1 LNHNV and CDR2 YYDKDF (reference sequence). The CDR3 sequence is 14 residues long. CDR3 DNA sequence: TGTGCCACCAGCAGCCGGGACAGATGCTTTGGCTACACCTTC. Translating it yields CATSSRDRCFGYTF.

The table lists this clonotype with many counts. CDR3 sequence (DNA): TGCAGTGCGAGGACAGGGGCTGGAAACACCATATATTTT. It specifies CSARTGAGNTIYF. The V gene is TRBV20-1, the J gene TRBJ1-3; 9 nucleotides match TRBD1. The CDR3 consists of 13 residues. Per germline, CDR1 DFQATT and CDR2 SNEGSKA (reference sequence). Trimming removed 6 bases from V and 2 bases from J; junction bases left unmatched: 2.

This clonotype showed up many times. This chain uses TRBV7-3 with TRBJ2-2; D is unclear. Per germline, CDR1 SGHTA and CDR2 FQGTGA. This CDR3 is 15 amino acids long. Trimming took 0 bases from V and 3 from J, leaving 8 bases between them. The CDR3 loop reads CASSLTSGHTGELFF. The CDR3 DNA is TGTGCCAGCAGCTTAACCAGTGGTCACACCGGGGAGCTGTTTTTT.

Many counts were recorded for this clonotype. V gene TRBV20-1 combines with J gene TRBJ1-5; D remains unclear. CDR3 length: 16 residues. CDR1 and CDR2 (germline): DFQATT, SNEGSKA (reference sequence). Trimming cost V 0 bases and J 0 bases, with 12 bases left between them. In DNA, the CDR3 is TGCAGTGCTAGAGAACTTATAATTATTAGCAATCAGCCCCAGCATTTT. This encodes CSARELIIISNQPQHF.

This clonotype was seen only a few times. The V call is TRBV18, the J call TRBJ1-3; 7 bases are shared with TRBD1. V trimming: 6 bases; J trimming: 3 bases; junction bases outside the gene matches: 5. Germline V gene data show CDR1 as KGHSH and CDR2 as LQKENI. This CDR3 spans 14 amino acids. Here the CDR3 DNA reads TGTGCCAGCTCCATGACAGGGATTGGAAACACCATATATTTT. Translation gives CASSMTGIGNTIYF.

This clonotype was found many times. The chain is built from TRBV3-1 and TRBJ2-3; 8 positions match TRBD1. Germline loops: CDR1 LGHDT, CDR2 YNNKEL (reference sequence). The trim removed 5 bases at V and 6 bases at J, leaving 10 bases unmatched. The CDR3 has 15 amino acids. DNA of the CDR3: TGTGCCAGCAGCTTTCACAGGGGGTCTTGGGATACGCAGTATTTT. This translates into CASSFHRGSWDTQYF.

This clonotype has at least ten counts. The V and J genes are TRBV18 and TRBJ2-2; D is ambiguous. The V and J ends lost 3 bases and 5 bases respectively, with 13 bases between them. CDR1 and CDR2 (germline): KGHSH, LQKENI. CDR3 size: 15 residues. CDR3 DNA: TGTGCCAGCTCACCCCCGGACCGCCGGACCGGGGAGCTGTTTTTT. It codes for CASSPPDRRTGELFF.

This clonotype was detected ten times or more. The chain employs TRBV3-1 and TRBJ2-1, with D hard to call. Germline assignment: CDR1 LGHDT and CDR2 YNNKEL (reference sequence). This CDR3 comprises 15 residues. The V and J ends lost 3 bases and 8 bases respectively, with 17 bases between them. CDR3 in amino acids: CASSHWANPPDEQFF. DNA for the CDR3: TGTGCCAGCAGCCACTGGGCCAACCCGCCCGATGAGCAGTTCTTC.

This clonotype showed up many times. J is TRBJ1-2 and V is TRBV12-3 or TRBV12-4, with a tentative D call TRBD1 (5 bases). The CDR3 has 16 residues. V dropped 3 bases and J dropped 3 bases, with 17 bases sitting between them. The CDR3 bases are TGTGCCAGCAGTTTCCCCGGACAAGGGAGTCACTATGGCTACACCTTC. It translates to CASSFPGQGSHYGYTF.

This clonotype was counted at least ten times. CDR3 region: CASSYNGWNTEAFF. CDR3 sequence (DNA): TGTGCCAGCAGTTACAACGGGTGGAACACTGAAGCTTTCTTT. The V gene is TRBV6-5, the J gene TRBJ1-1, with D unclear. This CDR3 has 14 amino acids. V was pared by 2 bases and J by 1 base, with 8 bases between. Germline V lookup: CDR1 MNHEY, CDR2 SVGAGI.

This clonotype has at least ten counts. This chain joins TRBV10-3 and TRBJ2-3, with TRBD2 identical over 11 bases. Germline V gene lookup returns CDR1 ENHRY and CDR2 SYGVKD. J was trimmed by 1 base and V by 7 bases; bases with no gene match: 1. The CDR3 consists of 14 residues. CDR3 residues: CAIKTSGGTDTQYF. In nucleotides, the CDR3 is TGTGCCATCAAGACTAGCGGGGGCACAGATACGCAGTATTTT.

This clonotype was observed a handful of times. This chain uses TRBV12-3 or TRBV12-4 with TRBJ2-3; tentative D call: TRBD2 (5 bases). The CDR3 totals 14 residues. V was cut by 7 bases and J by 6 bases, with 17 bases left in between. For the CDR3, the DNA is TGTGCCAGCAACCCGAGAGGGTTCAAGGATACGCAGTATTTT. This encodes CASNPRGFKDTQYF.

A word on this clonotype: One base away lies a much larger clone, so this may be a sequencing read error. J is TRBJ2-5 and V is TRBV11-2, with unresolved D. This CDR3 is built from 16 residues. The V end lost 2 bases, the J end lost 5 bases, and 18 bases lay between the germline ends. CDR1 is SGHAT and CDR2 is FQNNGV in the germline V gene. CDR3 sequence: CASSLSTGLGHETQYF. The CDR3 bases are TGTGCCAGCAGCTTATCTACCGGCCTAGGCCATGAGACCCAGTACTTC.

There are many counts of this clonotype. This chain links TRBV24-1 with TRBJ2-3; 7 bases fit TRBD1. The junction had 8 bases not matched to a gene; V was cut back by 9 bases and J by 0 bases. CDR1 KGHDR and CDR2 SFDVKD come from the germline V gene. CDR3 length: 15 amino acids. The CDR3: CATGTGAFSTDTQYF. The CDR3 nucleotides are TGTGCCACCGGAACAGGGGCCTTTAGCACAGATACGCAGTATTTT.

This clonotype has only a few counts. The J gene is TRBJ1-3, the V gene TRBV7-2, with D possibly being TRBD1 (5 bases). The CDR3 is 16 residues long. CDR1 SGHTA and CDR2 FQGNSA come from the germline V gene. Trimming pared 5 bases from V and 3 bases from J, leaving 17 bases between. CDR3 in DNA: TGTGCCAGCAGCCGCCGGGGCAGGGACCTTGGAAACACCATATATTTT. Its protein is CASSRRGRDLGNTIYF.

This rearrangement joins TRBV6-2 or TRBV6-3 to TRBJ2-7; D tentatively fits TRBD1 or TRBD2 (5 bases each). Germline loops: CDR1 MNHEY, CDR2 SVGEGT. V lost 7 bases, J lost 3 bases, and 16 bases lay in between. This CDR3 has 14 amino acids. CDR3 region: CASTPNGAYYEQYF. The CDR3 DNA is TGTGCCAGCACCCCAAACGGGGCTTACTACGAGCAGTACTTC.

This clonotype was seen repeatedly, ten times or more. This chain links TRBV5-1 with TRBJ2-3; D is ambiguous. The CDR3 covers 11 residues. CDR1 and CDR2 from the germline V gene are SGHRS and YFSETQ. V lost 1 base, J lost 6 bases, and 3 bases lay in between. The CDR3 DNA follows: TGCGCCAGCAGCTTGAGGGATACGCAGTATTTT. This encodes CASSLRDTQYF.

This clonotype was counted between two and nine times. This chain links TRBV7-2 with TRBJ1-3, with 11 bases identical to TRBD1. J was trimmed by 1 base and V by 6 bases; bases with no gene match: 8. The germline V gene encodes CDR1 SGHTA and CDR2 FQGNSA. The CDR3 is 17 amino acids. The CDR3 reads CASSQTGTGGSGNTIYF. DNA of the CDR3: TGTGCCAGCAGTCAAACCGGGACAGGGGGTTCTGGAAACACCATATATTTT.

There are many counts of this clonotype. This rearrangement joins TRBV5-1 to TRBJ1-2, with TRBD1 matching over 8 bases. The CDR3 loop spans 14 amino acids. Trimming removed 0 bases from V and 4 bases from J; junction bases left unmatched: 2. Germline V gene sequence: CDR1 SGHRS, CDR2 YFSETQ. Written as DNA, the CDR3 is TGCGCCAGCAGCTTGGGGCAGGGGGCCTATGGCTACACCTTC. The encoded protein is CASSLGQGAYGYTF.

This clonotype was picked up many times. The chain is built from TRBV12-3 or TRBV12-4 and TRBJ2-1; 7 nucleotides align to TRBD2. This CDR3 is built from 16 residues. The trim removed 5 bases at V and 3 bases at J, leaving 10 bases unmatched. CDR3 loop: CASSPRVREGYNEQFF. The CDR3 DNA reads TGTGCCAGCAGTCCTAGGGTGAGGGAGGGCTACAATGAGCAGTTCTTC.

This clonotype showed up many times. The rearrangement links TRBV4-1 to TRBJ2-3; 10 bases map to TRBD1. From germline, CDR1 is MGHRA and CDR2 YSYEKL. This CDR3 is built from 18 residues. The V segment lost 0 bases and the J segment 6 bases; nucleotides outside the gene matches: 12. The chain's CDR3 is CASSQDPWDRGSTDTQYF. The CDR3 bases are TGCGCCAGCAGCCAAGATCCGTGGGACAGGGGCTCCACGGATACGCAGTATTTT.

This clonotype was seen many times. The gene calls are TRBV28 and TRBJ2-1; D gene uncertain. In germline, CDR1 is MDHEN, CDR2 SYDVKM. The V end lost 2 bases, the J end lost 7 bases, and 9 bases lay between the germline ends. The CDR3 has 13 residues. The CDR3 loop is CASSLQRTNEQFF. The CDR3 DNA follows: TGTGCCAGCAGTTTACAGCGTACTAATGAGCAGTTCTTC.

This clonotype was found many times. The CDR3: CASRWGYEQFF. The DNA of the CDR3 is TGTGCCAGCAGATGGGGCTATGAGCAGTTCTTC. This chain connects TRBV5-6 to TRBJ2-1; TRBD1 might be the D (5 bases). Germline V gives CDR1 SGHDT, CDR2 YYEEEE. V gave up 5 bases and J gave up 8 bases, with 8 bases separating them. CDR3 length: 11 amino acids.

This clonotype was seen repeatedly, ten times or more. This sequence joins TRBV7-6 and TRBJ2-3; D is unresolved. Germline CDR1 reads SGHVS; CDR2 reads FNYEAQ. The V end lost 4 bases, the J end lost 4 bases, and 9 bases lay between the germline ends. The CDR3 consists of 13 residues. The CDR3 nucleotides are TGTGCCAGCAGCTACTCAGCCGCAGATACGCAGTATTTT. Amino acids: CASSYSAADTQYF.